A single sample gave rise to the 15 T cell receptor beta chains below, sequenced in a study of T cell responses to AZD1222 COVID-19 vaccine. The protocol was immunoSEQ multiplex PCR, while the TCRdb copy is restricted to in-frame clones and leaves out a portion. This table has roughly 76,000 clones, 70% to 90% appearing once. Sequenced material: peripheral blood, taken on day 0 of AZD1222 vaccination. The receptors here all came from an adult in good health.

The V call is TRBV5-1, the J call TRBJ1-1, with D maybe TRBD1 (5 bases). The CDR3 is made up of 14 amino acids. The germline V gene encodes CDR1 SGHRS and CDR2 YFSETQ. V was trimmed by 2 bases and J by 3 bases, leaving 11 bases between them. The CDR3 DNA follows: TGCGCCAGCAGCTTTGGGACTACGGACACTGAAGCTTTCTTT. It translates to CASSFGTTDTEAFF.

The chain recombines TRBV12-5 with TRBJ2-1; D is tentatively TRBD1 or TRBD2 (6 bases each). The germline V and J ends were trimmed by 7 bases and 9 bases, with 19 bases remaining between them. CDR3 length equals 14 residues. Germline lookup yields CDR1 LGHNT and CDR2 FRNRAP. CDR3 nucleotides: TGTGCTAGTGCCCGGATACAGGGACTTGGTGAGCAGTTCTTC. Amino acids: CASARIQGLGEQFF.

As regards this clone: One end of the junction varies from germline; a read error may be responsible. The CDR3, as DNA: TGTGCCAGCATCGGGCAGGGGGCCTCCTATGGCCACACCTTC. Translation gives CASIGQGASYGHTF. The V call is TRBV2, the J call TRBJ1-2, with 8 bases that match TRBD1. CDR1 is SNHLY and CDR2 is FYNNEI in the germline V gene. The CDR3 covers 14 residues.

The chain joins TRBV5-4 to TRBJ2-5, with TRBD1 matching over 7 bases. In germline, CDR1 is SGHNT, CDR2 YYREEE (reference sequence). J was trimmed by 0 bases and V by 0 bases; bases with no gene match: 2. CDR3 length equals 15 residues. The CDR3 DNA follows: TGTGCCAGCAGCTTGGGACAGGGATACCAAGAGACCCAGTACTTC. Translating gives CASSLGQGYQETQYF.

CDR3 region: CASSLGWVAGGGADTQYF. CDR3 nucleotides: TGTGCCAGCAGCTTAGGCTGGGTAGCGGGAGGTGGGGCAGATACGCAGTATTTT. The chain joins TRBV11-3 to TRBJ2-3, with 10 bases identical to TRBD2. Germline V gives CDR1 SGHNT, CDR2 YENEEA. Trimming removed 1 base from V and 4 bases from J; junction bases left unmatched: 11. This CDR3 has 18 residues.

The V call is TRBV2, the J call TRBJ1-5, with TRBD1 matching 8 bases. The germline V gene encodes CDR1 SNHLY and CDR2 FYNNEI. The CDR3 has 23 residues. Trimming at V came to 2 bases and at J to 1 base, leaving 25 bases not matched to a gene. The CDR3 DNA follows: TGTGCCAGCAGTGAAACCCCGGTTTTAGGGACAGGTAAGGGAAAATACAGCAATCAGCCCCAGCATTTT. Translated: CASSETPVLGTGKGKYSNQPQHF. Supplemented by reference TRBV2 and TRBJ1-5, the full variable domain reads EPEVTQTPSHQVTQMGQEVILRCVPISNHLYFYWYRQILGQKVEFLVSFYNNEISEKSEIFDDQFSVERPDGSNFTLKIRSTKLEDSAMYFCASSETPVLGTGKGKYSNQPQHFGDGTRLSIL.

The DNA for the CDR3 is TGTGCCTGGAGCATGCGGGCGAACACTGAAGCTTTCTTT. Encoded protein: CAWSMRANTEAFF. The rearrangement uses TRBV30 and TRBJ1-1; no definite D call. The V and J ends lost 3 bases and 1 base respectively, with 9 bases between them. CDR3 length equals 13 residues. Germline loops: CDR1 GTSNPN, CDR2 SVGIG (reference sequence).

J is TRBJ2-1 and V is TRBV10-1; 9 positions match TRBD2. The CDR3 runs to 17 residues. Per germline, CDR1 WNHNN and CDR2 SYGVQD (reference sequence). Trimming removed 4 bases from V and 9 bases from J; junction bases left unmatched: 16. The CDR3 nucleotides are TGCGCCAGCAGTGGAGGGGCGGGAGGGCATCTTAATGGTGAGCAGTTCTTC. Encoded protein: CASSGGAGGHLNGEQFF.

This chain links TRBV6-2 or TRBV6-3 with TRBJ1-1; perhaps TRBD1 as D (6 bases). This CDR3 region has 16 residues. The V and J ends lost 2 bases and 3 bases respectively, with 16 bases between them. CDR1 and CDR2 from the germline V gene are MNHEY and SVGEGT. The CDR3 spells CASSYTDSSWDTEAFF. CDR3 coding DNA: TGTGCCAGCAGTTACACGGACAGCTCATGGGACACTGAAGCTTTCTTT.

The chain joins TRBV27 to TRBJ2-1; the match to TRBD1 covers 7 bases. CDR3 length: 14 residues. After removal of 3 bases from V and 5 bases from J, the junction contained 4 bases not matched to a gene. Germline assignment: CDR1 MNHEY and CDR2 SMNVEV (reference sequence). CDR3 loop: CASSFPTGNNEQFF. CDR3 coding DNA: TGTGCCAGCAGTTTCCCGACAGGGAACAATGAGCAGTTCTTC.

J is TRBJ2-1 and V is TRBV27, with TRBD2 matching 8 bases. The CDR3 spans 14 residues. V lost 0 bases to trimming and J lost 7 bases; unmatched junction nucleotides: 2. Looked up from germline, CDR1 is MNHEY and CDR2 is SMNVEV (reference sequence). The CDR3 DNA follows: TGTGCCAGCAGTTTATCGGCTAGCGGGAATGAGCAGTTCTTC. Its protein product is CASSLSASGNEQFF.

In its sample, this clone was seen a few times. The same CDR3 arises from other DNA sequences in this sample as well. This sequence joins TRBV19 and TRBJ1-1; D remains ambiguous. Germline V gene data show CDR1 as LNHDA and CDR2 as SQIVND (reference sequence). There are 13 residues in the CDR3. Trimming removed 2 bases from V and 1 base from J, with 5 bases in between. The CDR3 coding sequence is TGTGCCAGTAGTATAACGGCGAACACTGAAGCTTTCTTT. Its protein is CASSITANTEAFF.

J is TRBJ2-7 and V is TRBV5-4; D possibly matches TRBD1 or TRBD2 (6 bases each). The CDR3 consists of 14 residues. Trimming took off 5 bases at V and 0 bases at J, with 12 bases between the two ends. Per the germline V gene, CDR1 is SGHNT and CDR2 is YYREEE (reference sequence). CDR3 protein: CASSFGGGSYEQYF. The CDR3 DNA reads TGTGCCAGCAGTTTCGGGGGCGGCTCCTACGAGCAGTACTTC.

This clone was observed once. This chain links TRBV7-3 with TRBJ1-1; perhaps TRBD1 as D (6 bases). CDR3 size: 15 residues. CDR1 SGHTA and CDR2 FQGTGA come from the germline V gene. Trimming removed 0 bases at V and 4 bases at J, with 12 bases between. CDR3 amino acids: CASSLTGTGSTEAFF. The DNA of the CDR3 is TGTGCCAGCAGCTTAACGGGAACAGGGAGCACTGAAGCTTTCTTT.

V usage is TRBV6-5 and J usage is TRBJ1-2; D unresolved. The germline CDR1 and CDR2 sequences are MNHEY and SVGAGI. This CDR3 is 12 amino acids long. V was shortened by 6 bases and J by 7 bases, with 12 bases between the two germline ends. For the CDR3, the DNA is TGTGCCAGCAGCAAGGACTACTTTGGCTACACCTTC. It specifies CASSKDYFGYTF.